The clone carrying this TCR beta chain came up a few times. Its antigen is still unknown. This record comes from a study of blood T cells in healthy people across ages. Study results and limitations: Across the age range, TCR beta diversity per million T cells fell in a roughly linear way. Estimated diversity that came from one million T cells was considered an underestimate. In the absence of known donor CMV status, changes in expanded clonotypes were possibly confounded.

CDR1 is MDHEN and CDR2 is SYDVKM in the germline V gene. V was pared by 11 bases and J by 0 bases, with 12 bases of the junction left unmatched. The CDR3 extends over 17 amino acids. A second PCR, run for roughly 7 to 11 cycles, used a sample-barcoded 5' primer plus a J-beta primer mix. Each CDR3 protein is one row after TCRdb ran MiXCR on the 5' RACE reads. The sample holds about 930,000 distinct CDR3 sequences, 25% to 30% seen once. This sample also appeared in a second study, on T cells of mothers and their children. As reported in that work: Three healthy Caucasian mothers, along with their six children, served as the donors.

The chain recombines TRBV28 with TRBJ1-6, with 8 bases that match TRBD1. This TCR came from a woman in her thirties or forties in good health. Sequencing was done on a sample of blood. The CDR3 DNA follows: TGTGCCGAGGCCTCGGGACAGGCCCCCTCCTATAATTCACCCCTCCACTTT. This codes for CAEASGQAPSYNSPLHF.